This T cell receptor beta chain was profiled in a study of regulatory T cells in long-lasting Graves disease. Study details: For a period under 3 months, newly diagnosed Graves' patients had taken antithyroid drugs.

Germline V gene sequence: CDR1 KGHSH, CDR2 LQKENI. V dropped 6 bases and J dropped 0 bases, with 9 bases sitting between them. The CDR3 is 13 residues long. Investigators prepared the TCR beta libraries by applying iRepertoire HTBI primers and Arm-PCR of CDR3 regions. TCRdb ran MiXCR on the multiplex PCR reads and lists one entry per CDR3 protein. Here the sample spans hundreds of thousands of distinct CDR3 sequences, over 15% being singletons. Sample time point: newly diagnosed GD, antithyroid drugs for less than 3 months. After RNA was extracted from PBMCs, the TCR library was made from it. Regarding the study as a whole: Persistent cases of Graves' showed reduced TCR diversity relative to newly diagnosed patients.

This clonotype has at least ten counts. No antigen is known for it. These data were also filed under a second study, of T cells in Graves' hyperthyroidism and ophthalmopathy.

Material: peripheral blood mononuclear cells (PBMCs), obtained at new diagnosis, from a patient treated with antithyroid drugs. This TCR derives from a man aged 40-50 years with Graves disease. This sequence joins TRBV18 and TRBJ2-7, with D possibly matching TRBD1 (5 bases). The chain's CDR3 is CASSLDNSYEQYF. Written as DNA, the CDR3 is TGTGCCAGCTCCCTGGACAACTCCTACGAGCAGTACTTC.